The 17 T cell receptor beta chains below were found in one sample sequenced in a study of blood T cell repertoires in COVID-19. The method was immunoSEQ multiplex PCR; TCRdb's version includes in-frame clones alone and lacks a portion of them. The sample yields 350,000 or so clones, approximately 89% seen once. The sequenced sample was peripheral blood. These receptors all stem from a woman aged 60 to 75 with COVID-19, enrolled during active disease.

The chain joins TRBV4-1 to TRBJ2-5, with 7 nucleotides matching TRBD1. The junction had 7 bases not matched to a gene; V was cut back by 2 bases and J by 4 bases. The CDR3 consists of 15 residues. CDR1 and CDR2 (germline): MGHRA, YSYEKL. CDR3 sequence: CASSQSQGVGETQYF. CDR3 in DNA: TGCGCCAGCAGCCAAAGCCAGGGGGTTGGAGAGACCCAGTACTTC.

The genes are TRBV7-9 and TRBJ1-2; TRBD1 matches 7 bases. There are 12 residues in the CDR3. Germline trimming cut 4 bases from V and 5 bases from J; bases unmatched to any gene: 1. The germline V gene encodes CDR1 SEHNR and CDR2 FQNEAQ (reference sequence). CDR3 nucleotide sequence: TGTGCCAGCAGCTCGACAGGGTATGGCTACACCTTC. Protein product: CASSSTGYGYTF.

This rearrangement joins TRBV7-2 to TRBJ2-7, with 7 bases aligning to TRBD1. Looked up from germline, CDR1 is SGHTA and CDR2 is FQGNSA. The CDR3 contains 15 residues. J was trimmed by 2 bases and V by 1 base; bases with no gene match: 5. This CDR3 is CASSLGGGTTYEQYF. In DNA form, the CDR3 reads TGTGCCAGCAGCTTAGGAGGGGGCACCACCTACGAGCAGTACTTC. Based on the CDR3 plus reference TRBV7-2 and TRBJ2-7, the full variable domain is GAGVSQSPSNKVTEKGKDVELRCDPISGHTALYWYRQSLGQGLEFLIYFQGNSAPDKSGLPSDRFSAERTGGSVSTLTIQRTQQEDSAVYLCASSLGGGTTYEQYFGPGTRLTVT.

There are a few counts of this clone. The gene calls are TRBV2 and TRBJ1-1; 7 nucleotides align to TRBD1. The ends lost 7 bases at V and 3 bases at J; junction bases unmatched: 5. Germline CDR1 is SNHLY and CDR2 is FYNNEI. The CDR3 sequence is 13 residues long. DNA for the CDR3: TGTGCCAGCATTGCCAGGGGGTACACTGAAGCTTTCTTT. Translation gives CASIARGYTEAFF.

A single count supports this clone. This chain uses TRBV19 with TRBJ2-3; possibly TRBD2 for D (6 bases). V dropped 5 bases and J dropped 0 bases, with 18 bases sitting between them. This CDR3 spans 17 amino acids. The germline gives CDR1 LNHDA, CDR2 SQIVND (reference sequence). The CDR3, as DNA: TGTGCCAGTAGTTCATACGGGACTGCCCCTAGCACAGATACGCAGTATTTT. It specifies CASSSYGTAPSTDTQYF.

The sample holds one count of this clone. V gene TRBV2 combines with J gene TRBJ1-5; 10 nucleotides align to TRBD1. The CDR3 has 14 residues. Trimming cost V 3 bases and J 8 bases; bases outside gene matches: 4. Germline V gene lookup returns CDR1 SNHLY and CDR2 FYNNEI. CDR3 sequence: CASSDRTGGEPQHF. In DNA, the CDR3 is TGTGCCAGCAGTGATAGGACAGGGGGAGAGCCCCAGCATTTT.

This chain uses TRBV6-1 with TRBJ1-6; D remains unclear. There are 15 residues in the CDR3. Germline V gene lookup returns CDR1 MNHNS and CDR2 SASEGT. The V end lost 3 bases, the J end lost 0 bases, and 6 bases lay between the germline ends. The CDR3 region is CASSEPGSYNSPLHF. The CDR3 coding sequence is TGTGCCAGCAGTGAGCCGGGCTCCTATAATTCACCCCTCCACTTT.

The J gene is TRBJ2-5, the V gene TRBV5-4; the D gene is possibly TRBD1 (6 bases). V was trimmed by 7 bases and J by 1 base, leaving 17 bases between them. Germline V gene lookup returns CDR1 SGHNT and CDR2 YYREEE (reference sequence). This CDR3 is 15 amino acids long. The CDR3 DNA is TGTGCCAGCGCCCTCGAACAGGGCACCCAAGAGACCCAGTACTTC. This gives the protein CASALEQGTQETQYF.

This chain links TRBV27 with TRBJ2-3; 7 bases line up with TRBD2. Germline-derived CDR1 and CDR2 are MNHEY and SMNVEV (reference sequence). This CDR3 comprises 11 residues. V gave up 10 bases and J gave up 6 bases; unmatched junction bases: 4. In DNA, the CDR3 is TGTGCCACCCACGGGGGGGATACGCAGTATTTT. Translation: CATHGGDTQYF.

CDR3 amino acids: CASSTTGGNTIYF. The DNA for the CDR3 is TGTGCCAGCAGTACGACTGGTGGAAACACCATATATTTT. The chain recombines TRBV2 with TRBJ1-3, with D unclear. Trimming took off 5 bases at V and 3 bases at J, with 8 bases between the two ends. Germline-derived CDR1 and CDR2 are SNHLY and FYNNEI. CDR3 length: 13 amino acids.

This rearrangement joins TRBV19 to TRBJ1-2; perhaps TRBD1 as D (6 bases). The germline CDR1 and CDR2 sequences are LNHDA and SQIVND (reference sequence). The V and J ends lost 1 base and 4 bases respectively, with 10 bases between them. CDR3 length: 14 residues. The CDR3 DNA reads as TGTGCCAGTAGTATAGGAAACAGGGCCTATGGCTACACCTTC. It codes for CASSIGNRAYGYTF.

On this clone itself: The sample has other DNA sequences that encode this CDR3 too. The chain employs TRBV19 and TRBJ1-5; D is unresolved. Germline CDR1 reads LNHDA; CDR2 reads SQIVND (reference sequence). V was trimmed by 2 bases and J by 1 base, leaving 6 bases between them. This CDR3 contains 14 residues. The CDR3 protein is CASSIRVSNQPQHF. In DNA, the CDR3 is TGTGCCAGTAGTATACGGGTCAGCAATCAGCCCCAGCATTTT.

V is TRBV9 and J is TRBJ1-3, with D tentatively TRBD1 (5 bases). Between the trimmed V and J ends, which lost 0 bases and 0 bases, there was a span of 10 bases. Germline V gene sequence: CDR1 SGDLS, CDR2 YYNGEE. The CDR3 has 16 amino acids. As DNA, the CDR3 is TGTGCCAGCAGCGTAGTAGGGGAAGTCTCTGGAAACACCATATATTTT. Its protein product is CASSVVGEVSGNTIYF.

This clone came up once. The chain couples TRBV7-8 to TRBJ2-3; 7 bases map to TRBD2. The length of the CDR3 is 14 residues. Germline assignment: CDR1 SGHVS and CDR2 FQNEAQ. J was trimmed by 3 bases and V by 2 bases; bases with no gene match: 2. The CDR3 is CASSLPRGTDTQYF. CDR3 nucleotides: TGTGCCAGCAGCTTACCGCGGGGGACAGATACGCAGTATTTT.

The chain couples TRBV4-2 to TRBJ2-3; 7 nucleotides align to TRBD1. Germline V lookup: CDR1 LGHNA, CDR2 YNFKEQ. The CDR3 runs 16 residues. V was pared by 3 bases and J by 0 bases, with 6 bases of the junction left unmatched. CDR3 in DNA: TGTGCCAGCAGCCATCAGGGACAGCCTAGCACAGATACGCAGTATTTT. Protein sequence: CASSHQGQPSTDTQYF.

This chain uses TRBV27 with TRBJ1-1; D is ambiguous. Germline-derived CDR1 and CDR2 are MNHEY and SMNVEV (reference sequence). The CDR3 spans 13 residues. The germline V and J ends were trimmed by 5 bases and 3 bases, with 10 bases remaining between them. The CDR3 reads CASSPGGHTEAFF. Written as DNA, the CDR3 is TGTGCCAGCAGTCCGGGTGGTCACACTGAAGCTTTCTTT.

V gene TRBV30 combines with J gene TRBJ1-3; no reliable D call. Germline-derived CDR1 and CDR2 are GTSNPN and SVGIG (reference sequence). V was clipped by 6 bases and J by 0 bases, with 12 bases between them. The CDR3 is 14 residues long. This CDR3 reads CACPDTSSGNTIYF. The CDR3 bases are TGTGCCTGCCCCGACACAAGCTCTGGAAACACCATATATTTT.